A selection of T cell receptor beta chains follows, all from one sample in a study of preoperative IRX-2 immunotherapy in early breast cancer. The assay was immunoSEQ multiplex PCR, and TCRdb's table has in-frame clones only and misses some. The top ten hold roughly 2.5% of the sample, which has some 30,000 clones, 80% to 85% seen once. The sample was lymph node tissue, taken from a patient treated with IRX-2 immunotherapy. These receptor sequences come from a human donor with breast cancer. CDR3s include the opening cysteine and the closing phenylalanine or tryptophan. A D gene is named only where the DNA matches it firmly. Some rows mark clone size as missing; the rest say once, few, many or name a class of expanded clone.

>TRBJ2-3|TRBV15|17|NA|NA
CATSREKTGPSTDTQYF
TGTGCCACCAGCAGAGAAAAGACAGGCCCTAGCACAGATACGCAGTATTTT
>TRBJ1-5|TRBV6-8|13|NA|NA
CASRLDSNQPQHF
TGTGCCAGCAGATTAGATAGCAATCAGCCCCAGCATTTT
>TRBJ1-3|TRBV18|16|NA|TRBD1
CASSPSGTGAGNTIYF
TGTGCCAGCTCACCTTCCGGGACAGGGGCTGGAAACACCATATATTTT
>TRBJ2-7|TRBV7-2|13|NA|NA
CASSPRGPYEQYF
TGTGCCAGCAGCCCCAGGGGTCCCTACGAGCAGTACTTC
>TRBJ2-1|TRBV6-8|16|NA|NA
CASSEGASNVRVEQFF
TGTGCCAGCAGCGAAGGGGCTAGCAACGTAAGGGTTGAGCAGTTCTTC
>TRBJ2-2|TRBV6-8|15|once|TRBD2
CATSGLRGDTGELFF
TGTGCCACCTCTGGGCTGCGGGGGGATACCGGGGAGCTGTTTTTT
>TRBJ1-5|TRBV4-1|13|NA|TRBD1
CASSVTGDQPQHF
TGCGCCAGCAGCGTCACAGGGGACCAGCCCCAGCATTTT
>TRBJ1-4|TRBV29-1|12|NA|NA
CSVDGGGEKLFF
TGCAGCGTTGATGGTGGAGGAGAAAAACTGTTTTTT
>TRBJ1-1|TRBV5-1|17|NA|NA
CASSLAGAFPENTEAFF
TGCGCCAGCAGCTTGGCTGGGGCCTTCCCTGAGAACACTGAAGCTTTCTTT
>TRBJ1-1|TRBV19|11|NA|NA
CAWGGSGEAFF
TGTGCCTGGGGGGGTAGCGGCGAAGCTTTCTTT
>TRBJ1-6|TRBV22-1|13|NA|NA
CASLRQGNSPLHF
TGTGCCAGTCTCCGGCAGGGGAATTCACCCCTCCACTTT
>TRBJ1-3|TRBV5-1|15|NA|NA
CASSQDVDSGNTIYF
TGCGCCAGCAGCCAAGACGTGGACTCTGGAAACACCATATATTTT
>TRBJ1-4|TRBV5-1|15|few|TRBD1
CASSFYRGSNEKLFF
TGCGCCAGCAGTTTCTACAGGGGGTCTAATGAAAAACTGTTTTTT
>TRBJ2-7|TRBV11-3|14|NA|NA
CASRDGQMPYEQYF
TGTGCCAGCAGAGATGGACAGATGCCCTACGAGCAGTACTTC
>TRBJ1-2|TRBV6-4|14|NA|TRBD1
CASRNSGTGDGYTF
TGTGCCAGCAGAAATTCCGGGACAGGGGACGGCTACACCTTC
>TRBJ2-2|TRBV6-7|20|NA|NA
CASSYSNAAMSVSNTGELFF
TGTGCCAGCAGTTACTCTAACGCCGCCATGAGCGTTTCGAACACCGGGGAGCTGTTTTTT
>TRBJ1-2|TRBV18|15|NA|NA
CASSPSGHTTYGYTF
TGTGCCAGCTCACCTTCAGGGCACACCACCTATGGCTACACCTTC
>TRBJ2-7|TRBV29-1|12|NA|NA
CSPLGGSDEQYF
TGCAGCCCCTTGGGGGGAAGTGACGAGCAGTACTTC
>TRBJ1-2|TRBV29-1|13|NA|NA
CSTAGVLGYGYTF
TGCAGCACGGCCGGGGTGTTGGGCTATGGCTACACCTTC
>TRBJ1-2|TRBV5-1|14|once|NA
CASSWGAGFKGYTF
TGCGCCAGCAGCTGGGGTGCGGGTTTTAAAGGCTACACCTTC
>TRBJ2-3|TRBV30|14|NA|TRBD2
CAWSLGLSTDTQYF
TGTGCCTGGAGTCTGGGACTATCTACAGATACGCAGTATTTT
>TRBJ2-1|TRBV19|16|NA|TRBD2
CASSIDAGTSYNEQFF
TGTGCCAGTAGTATAGACGCCGGGACTAGCTACAATGAGCAGTTCTTC
>TRBJ2-1|TRBV2|16|NA|NA
CASRDLAVYSYNEQFF
TGTGCCAGCAGAGATTTAGCGGTCTACTCCTACAATGAGCAGTTCTTC
>TRBJ2-7|TRBV6-8|15|NA|NA
CASSYLANAPYEQYF
TGTGCCAGCAGTTACCTAGCCAATGCCCCCTACGAGCAGTACTTC
>TRBJ2-1|TRBV19|15|NA|NA
CASTPVVWRYNEQFF
TGTGCCAGTACCCCGGTAGTATGGCGCTACAATGAGCAGTTCTTC
>TRBJ2-7|TRBV28|14|NA|NA
CASSLSGPAYEQYF
TGTGCCAGCAGTTTGTCCGGGCCAGCTTACGAGCAGTACTTC
>TRBJ1-5|TRBV11-3|15|NA|TRBD1
CASSIPGQGDQPQHF
TGTGCCAGCAGCATACCGGGACAGGGGGATCAGCCCCAGCATTTT
>TRBJ1-6|TRBV6-4|16|NA|NA
CASSRKGSTLTSPLHF
TGTGCCAGCAGTCGGAAAGGGTCGACCCTGACATCACCCCTCCACTTT